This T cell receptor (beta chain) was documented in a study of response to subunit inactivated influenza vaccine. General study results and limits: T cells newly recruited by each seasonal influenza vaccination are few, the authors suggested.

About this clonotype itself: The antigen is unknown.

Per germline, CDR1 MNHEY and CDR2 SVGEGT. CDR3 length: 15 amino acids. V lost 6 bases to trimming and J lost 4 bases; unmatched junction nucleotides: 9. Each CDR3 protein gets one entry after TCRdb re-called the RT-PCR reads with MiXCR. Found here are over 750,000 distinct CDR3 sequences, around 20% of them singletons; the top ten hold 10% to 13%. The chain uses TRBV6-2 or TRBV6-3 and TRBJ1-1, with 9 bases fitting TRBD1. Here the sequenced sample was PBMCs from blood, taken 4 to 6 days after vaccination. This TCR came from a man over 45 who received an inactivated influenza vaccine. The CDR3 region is CASRAQGAGVTEAFF. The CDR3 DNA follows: TGTGCCAGCAGGGCACAGGGGGCTGGCGTCACTGAAGCTTTCTTT.